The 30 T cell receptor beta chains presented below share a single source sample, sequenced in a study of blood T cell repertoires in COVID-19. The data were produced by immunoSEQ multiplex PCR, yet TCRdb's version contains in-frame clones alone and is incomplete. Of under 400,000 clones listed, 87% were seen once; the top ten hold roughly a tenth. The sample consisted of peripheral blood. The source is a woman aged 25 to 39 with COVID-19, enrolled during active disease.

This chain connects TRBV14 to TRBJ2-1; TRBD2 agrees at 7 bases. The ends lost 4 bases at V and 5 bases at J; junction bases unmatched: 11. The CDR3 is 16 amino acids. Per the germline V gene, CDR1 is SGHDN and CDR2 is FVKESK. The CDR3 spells CASSPLGGGTNNEQFF. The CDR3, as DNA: TGTGCCAGCAGCCCGTTGGGGGGGGGTACTAACAATGAGCAGTTCTTC.

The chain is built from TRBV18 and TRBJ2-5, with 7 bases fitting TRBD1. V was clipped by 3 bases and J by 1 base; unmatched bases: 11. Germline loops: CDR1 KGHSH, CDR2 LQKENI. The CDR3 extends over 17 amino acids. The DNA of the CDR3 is TGTGCCAGCTCACCTGGGAAACTAGACAGGGTCCAAGAGACCCAGTACTTC. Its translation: CASSPGKLDRVQETQYF.

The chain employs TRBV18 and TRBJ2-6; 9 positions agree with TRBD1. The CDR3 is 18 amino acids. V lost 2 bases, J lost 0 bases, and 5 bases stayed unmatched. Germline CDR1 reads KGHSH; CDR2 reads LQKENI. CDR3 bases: TGTGCCAGCTCACCAAGGGGACAGGGCGACTCTGGGGCCAACGTCCTGACTTTC. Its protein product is CASSPRGQGDSGANVLTF.

The CDR3 loop reads CATSGASETQYF. The CDR3 nucleotides read TGTGCCACCAGTGGCGCGTCAGAGACCCAGTACTTC. The rearrangement joins TRBV24-1 to TRBJ2-5; no firm D call. Germline V gene sequence: CDR1 KGHDR, CDR2 SFDVKD. The CDR3 sequence is 12 residues long. Trimming left V 5 bases short and J 4 bases short, with 7 bases between.

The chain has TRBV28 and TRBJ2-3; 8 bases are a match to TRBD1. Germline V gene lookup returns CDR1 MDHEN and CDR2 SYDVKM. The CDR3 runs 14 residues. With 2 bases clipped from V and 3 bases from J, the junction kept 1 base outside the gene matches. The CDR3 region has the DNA TGTGCCAGCAGTTTACGGACAGGGACAGATACGCAGTATTTT. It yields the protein CASSLRTGTDTQYF.

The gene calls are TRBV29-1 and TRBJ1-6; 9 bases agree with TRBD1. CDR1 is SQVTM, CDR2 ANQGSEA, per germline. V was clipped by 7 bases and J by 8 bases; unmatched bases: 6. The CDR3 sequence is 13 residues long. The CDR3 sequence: CSAKTGGDSPLHF. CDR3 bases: TGCAGCGCTAAGACAGGGGGTGATTCACCCCTCCACTTT.

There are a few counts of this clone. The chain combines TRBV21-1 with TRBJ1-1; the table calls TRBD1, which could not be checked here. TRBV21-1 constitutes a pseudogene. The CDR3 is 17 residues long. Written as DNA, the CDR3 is TGTGCCAGCAGTAACCTTTCACCGGACAGGGAGGGCACTGAAGCTTTCTTT. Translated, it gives CASSNLSPDREGTEAFF.

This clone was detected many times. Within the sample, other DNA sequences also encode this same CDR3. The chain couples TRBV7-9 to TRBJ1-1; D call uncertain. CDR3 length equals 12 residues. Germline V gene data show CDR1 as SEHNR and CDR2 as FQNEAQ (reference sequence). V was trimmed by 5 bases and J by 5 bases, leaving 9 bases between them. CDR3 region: CASSPARTEAFF. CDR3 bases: TGTGCCAGCAGCCCTGCCAGGACTGAAGCTTTCTTT.

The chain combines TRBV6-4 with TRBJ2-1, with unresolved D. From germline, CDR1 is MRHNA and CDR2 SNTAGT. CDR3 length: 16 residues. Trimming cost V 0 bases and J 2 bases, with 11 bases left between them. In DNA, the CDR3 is TGTGCCAGCAGTGACTCGAGTACGCGTCCCTACAATGAGCAGTTCTTC. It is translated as CASSDSSTRPYNEQFF.

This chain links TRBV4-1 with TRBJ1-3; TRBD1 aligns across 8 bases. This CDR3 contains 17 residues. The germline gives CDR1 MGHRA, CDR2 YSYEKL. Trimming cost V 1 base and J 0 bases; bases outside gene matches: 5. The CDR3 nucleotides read TGCGCCAGCAGCCAAGCCGGGACAGGAAGCTCTGGAAACACCATATATTTT. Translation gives CASSQAGTGSSGNTIYF.

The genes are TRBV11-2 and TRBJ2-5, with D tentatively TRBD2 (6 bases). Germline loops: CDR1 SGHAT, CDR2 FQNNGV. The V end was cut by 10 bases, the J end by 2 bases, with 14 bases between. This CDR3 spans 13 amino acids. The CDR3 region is CANWGEEQETQYF. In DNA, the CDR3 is TGTGCCAACTGGGGGGAGGAGCAAGAGACCCAGTACTTC.

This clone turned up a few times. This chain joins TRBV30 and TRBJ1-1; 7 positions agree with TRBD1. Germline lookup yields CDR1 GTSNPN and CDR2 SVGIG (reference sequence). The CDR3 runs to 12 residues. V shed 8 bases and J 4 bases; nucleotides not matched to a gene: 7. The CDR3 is CAADRAGTEAFF. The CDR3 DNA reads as TGTGCCGCTGACAGGGCGGGCACTGAAGCTTTCTTT.

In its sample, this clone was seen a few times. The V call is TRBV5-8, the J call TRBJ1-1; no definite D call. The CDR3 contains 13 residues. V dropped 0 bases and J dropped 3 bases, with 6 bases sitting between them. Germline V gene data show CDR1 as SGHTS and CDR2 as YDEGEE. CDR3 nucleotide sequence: TGTGCCAGCAGCTTGGTGCGGTACACTGAAGCTTTCTTT. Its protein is CASSLVRYTEAFF.

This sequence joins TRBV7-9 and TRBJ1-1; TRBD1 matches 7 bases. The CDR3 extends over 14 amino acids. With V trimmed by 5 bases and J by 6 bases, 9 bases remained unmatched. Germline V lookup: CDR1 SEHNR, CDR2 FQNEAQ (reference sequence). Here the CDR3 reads CASSGPGGGPEAFF. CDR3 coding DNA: TGTGCCAGCAGCGGCCCAGGGGGAGGCCCTGAAGCTTTCTTT.

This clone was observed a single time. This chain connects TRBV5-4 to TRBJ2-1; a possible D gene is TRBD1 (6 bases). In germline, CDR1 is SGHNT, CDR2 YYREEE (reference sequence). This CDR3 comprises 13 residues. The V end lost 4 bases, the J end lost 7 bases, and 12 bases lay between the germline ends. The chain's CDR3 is CASSVRTGNEQFF. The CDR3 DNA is TGTGCCAGCAGCGTCCGAACAGGGAATGAGCAGTTCTTC.

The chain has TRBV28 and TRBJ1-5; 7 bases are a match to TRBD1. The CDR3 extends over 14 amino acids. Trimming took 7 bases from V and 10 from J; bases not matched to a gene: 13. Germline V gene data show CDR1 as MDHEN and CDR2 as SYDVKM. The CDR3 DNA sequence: TGTGCCAGCACCCATGGGACAGTGGTACAACCCCAGCATTTT. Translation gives CASTHGTVVQPQHF.

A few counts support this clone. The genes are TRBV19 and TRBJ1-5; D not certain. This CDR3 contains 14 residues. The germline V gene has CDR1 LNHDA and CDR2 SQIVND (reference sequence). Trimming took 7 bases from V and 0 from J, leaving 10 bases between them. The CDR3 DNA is TGTGCCAGTAAAAGGACTGATAGCAATCAGCCCCAGCATTTT. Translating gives CASKRTDSNQPQHF.

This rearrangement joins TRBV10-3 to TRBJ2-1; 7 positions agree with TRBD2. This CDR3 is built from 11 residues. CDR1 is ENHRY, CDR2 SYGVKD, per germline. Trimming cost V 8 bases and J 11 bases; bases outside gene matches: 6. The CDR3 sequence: CAISGGGQQFF. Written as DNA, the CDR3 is TGTGCCATCTCTGGGGGAGGGCAGCAGTTCTTC.

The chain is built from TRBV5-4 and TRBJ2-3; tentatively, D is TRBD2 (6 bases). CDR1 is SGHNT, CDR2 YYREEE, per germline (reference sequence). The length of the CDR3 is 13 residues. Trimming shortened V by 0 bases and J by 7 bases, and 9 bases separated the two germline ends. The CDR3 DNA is TGTGCCAGCAGCTTGGGCGGGGCTTATACGCAGTATTTT. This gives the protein CASSLGGAYTQYF.

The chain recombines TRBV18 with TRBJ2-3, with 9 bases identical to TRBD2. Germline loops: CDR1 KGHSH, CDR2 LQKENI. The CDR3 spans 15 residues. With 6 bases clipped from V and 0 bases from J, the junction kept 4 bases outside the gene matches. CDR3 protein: CASSPGTSSTDTQYF. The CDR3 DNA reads TGTGCCAGCTCCCCCGGGACTAGCAGCACAGATACGCAGTATTTT.

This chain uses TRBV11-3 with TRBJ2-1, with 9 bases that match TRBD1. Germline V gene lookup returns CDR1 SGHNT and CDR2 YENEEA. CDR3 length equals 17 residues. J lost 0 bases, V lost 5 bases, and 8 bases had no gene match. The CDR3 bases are TGTGCCAGCAGCACACGGACAGGGGTCAGCTCCTACAATGAGCAGTTCTTC. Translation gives CASSTRTGVSSYNEQFF.

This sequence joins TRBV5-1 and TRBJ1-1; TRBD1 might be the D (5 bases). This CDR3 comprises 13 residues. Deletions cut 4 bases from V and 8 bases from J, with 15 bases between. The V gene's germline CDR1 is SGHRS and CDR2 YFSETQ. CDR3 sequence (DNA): TGCGCCAGCAGCCCGGGGGTTGACGAAGAAGCTTTCTTT. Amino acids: CASSPGVDEEAFF.

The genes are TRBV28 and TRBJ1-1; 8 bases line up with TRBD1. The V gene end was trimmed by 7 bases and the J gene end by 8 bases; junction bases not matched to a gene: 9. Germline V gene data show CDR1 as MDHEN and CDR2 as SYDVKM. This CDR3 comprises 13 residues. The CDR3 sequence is CASTTTGALEAFF. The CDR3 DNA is TGTGCCAGCACCACGACAGGGGCCCTGGAAGCTTTCTTT. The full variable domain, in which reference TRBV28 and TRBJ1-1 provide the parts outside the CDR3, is DVKVTQSSRYLVKRTGEKVFLECVQDMDHENMFWYRQDPGLGLRLIYFSYDVKMKEKGDIPEGYSVSREKKERFSLILESASTNQTSMYLCASTTTGALEAFFGQGTRLTVV.

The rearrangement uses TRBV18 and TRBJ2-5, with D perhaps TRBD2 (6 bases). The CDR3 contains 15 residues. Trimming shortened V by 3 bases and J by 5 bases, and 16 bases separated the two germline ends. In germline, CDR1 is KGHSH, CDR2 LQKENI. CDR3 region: CASSPTATGSETQYF. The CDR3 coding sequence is TGTGCCAGCTCACCGACTGCCACCGGGAGCGAGACCCAGTACTTC.

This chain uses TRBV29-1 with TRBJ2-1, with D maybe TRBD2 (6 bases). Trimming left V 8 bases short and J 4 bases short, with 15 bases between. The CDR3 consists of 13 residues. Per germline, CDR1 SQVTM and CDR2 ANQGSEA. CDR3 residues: CSSGTLIYNEQFF. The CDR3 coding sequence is TGCAGCTCCGGGACTCTAATTTACAATGAGCAGTTCTTC.

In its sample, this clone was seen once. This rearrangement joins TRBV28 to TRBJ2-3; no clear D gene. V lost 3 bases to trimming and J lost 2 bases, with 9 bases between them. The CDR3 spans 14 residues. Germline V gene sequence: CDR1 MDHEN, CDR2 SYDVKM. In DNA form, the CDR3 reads TGTGCCAGCAGTTTCGGTCGGTCCACAGATACGCAGTATTTT. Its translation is CASSFGRSTDTQYF.

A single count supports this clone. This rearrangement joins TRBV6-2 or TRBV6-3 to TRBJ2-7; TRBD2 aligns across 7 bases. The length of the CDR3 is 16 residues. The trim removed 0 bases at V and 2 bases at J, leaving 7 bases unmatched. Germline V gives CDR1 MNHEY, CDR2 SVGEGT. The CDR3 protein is CASSYSTAGDPYEQYF. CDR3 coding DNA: TGTGCCAGCAGTTACTCGACCGCGGGAGACCCCTACGAGCAGTACTTC.

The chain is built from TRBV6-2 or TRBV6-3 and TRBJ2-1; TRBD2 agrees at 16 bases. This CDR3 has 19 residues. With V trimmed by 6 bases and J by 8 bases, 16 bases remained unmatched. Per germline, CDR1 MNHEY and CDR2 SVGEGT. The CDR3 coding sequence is TGTGCCAGCAGCTGGGGACTAGCGGGAGGGCCAGGGAGTGGCGATGAGCAGTTCTTC. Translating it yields CASSWGLAGGPGSGDEQFF.

CDR3 sequence reads: CASRSQGAGRTGELFF. In DNA, the CDR3 is TGTGCCAGTAGGTCCCAGGGGGCCGGTCGCACCGGGGAGCTGTTTTTT. The chain carries TRBV19 and TRBJ2-2; 8 bases are shared with TRBD1. Trimming removed 6 bases from V and 4 bases from J; junction bases left unmatched: 10. The V gene's germline CDR1 is LNHDA and CDR2 SQIVND (reference sequence). The CDR3 has 16 amino acids. Together with reference TRBV19 and TRBJ2-2, the CDR3 gives the full variable domain: DGGITQSPKYLFRKEGQNVTLSCEQNLNHDAMYWYRQDPGQGLRLIYYSQIVNDFQKGDIAEGYSVSREKKESFPLTVTSAQKNPTAFYLCASRSQGAGRTGELFFGEGSRLTVL.

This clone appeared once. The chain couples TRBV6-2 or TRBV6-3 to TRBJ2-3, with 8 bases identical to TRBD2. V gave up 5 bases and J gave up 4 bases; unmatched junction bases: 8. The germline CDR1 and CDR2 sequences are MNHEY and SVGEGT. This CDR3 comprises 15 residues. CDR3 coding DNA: TGTGCCAGCAGTCCCCTAGCGGGCCCCCCAGATACGCAGTATTTT. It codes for CASSPLAGPPDTQYF.